These T cell receptor beta chains were read from a single sample in a study of human T cells and chemical hapten exposure. TCRdb analysed the RACE reads with MiXCR anew, one entry per CDR3 protein. The table lists about 57,000 distinct CDR3 sequences, about 9.6% of them singletons, with 13% in the top ten. Sample: whole blood, taken in connection with sensitization to the hapten diphenylcyclopropenone (DPC). The receptors were sampled from a woman between 40 and 50 years old with alopecia areata. Some clones in this sample may be carry-over from other donors' samples. The conserved cysteine and the conserved F or W are not part of the CDR3 here.

V gene: TRBV6-4
J gene: TRBJ2-1
CDR3 protein: ASSESGGAGNEQF

V gene: TRBV7-9
J gene: TRBJ2-5
CDR3 protein: ASSLTQSETQY

V gene: TRBV5-1
J gene: TRBJ1-4
CDR3 protein: ASSQDRLGEKLF

V gene: TRBV18
J gene: TRBJ1-3
CDR3 protein: ASSLRDRGLRSSGNTIY

V gene: TRBV5-1
J gene: TRBJ2-2
CDR3 protein: ASSFRGRNTGELF

V gene: TRBV14
J gene: TRBJ2-2
CDR3 protein: ASSHLGNTGELF

V gene: TRBV6-2/TRBV6-3
J gene: TRBJ1-5
CDR3 protein: ASHSGDRGYQPQH

V gene: TRBV7-3
J gene: TRBJ1-2
CDR3 protein: ASSLERGAWNGYT

V gene: TRBV18
J gene: TRBJ1-2
CDR3 protein: ASSPQTGEGYT

V gene: TRBV7-2
J gene: TRBJ1-1
CDR3 protein: ASSLQGGTEAF

V gene: TRBV2
J gene: TRBJ1-1
CDR3 protein: ASSEFVRTEAF

V gene: TRBV6-5
J gene: TRBJ2-5
CDR3 protein: ASSYTGQETQY

V gene: TRBV6-1
J gene: TRBJ2-4
CDR3 protein: ASREQGRAKNIQY

V gene: TRBV4-2
J gene: TRBJ1-6
CDR3 protein: ASSQDRGAPLH

V gene: TRBV5-6
J gene: TRBJ2-4
CDR3 protein: ASSIRLAKNIQY

V gene: TRBV12-3/TRBV12-4
J gene: TRBJ1-5
CDR3 protein: ASSPVSPGTGVNNQPQH

V gene: TRBV7-9
J gene: TRBJ1-1
CDR3 protein: ASSPTHGGGNTEAF

V gene: TRBV6-4
J gene: TRBJ2-2
CDR3 protein: ASSEQGDTGELF

V gene: TRBV7-9
J gene: TRBJ1-1
CDR3 protein: ASSTNRGEAF

V gene: TRBV12-3/TRBV12-4
J gene: TRBJ1-5
CDR3 protein: ASSVRDPARNQPQH

V gene: TRBV28
J gene: TRBJ1-2
CDR3 protein: ASSLSRVGGYT

V gene: TRBV20-1
J gene: TRBJ1-2
CDR3 protein: SASGANYGYT